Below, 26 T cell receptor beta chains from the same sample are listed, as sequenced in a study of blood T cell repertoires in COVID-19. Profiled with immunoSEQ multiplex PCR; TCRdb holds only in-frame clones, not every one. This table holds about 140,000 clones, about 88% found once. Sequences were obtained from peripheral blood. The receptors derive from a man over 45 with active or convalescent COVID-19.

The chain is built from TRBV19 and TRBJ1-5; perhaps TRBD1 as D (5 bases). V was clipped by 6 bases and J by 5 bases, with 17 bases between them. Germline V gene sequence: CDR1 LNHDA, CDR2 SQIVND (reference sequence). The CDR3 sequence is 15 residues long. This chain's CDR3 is CASSRQYILDQPQHF. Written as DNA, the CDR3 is TGTGCCAGTAGCCGACAGTATATTCTTGATCAGCCCCAGCATTTT.

CDR3 sequence (DNA): TGTGCCACCAGCAGCGGGATCAATCAGCCCCAGCATTTT. It translates to CATSSGINQPQHF. V gene TRBV15 combines with J gene TRBJ1-5; the D is unclear. CDR1 and CDR2 (germline): LNHNV, YYDKDF (reference sequence). This CDR3 region has 13 residues. V shed 3 bases and J shed 3 bases, with 6 bases lying between them.

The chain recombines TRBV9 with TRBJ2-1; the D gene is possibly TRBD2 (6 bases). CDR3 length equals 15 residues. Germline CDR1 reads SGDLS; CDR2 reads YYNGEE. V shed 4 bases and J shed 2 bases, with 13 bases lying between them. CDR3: CASSLGTFAYNEQFF. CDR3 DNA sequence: TGTGCCAGCAGCCTCGGGACTTTTGCCTACAATGAGCAGTTCTTC.

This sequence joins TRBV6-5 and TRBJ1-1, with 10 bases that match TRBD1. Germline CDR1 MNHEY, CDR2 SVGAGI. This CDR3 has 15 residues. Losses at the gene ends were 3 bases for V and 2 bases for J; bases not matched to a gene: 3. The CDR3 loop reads CASSYWDRGNTEAFF. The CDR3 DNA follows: TGTGCCAGCAGTTATTGGGACAGGGGAAACACTGAAGCTTTCTTT.

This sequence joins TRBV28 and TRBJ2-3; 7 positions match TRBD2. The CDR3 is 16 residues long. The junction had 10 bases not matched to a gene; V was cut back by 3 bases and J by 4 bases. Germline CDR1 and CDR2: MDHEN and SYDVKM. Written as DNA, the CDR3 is TGTGCCAGCAGTTTCCTTCGCGGGGGATTGGCAGATACGCAGTATTTT. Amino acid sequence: CASSFLRGGLADTQYF.

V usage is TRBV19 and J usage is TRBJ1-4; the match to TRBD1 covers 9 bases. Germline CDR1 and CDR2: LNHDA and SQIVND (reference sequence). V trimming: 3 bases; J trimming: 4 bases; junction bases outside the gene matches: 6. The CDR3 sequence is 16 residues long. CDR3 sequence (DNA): TGTGCCAGTAGTATCAGGCCGGGACAGGGTAATGAAAAACTGTTTTTT. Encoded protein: CASSIRPGQGNEKLFF.

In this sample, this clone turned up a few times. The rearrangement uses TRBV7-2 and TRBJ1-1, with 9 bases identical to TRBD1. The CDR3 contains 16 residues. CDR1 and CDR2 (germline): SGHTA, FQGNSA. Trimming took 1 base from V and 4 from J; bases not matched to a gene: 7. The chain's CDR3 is CASSLVGTGSVTEAFF. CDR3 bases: TGTGCCAGCAGCTTAGTAGGGACAGGGAGTGTCACTGAAGCTTTCTTT.

For the CDR3, the DNA is TGTGCCAGCAGTGAAAGGTCCAGGTACAATGAGCAGTTCTTC. This encodes CASSERSRYNEQFF. This chain joins TRBV6-1 and TRBJ2-1; D uncertain. From germline, CDR1 is MNHNS and CDR2 SASEGT. The CDR3 is made up of 14 amino acids. V lost 2 bases, J lost 4 bases, and 9 bases lay in between.

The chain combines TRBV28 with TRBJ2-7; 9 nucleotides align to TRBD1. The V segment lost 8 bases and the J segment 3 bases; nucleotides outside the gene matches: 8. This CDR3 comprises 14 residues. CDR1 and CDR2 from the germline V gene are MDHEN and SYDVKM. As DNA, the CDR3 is TGTGCCAGCCGGGACAGGGCAGTCGGCTACGAGCAGTACTTC. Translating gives CASRDRAVGYEQYF.

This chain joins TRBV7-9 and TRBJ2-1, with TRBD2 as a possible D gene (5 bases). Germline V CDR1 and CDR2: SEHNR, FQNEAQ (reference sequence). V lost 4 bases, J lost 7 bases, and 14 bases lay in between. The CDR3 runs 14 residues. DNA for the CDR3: TGTGCCAGCAGCTCGAGGGCCTCTCGGAATGAGCAGTTCTTC. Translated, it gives CASSSRASRNEQFF.

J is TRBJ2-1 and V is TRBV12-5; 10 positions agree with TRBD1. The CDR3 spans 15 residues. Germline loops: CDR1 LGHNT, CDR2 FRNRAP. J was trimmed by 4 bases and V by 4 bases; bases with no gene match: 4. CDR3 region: CASGSRQGAYNEQFF. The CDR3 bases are TGTGCTAGTGGTTCAAGACAGGGGGCTTACAATGAGCAGTTCTTC.

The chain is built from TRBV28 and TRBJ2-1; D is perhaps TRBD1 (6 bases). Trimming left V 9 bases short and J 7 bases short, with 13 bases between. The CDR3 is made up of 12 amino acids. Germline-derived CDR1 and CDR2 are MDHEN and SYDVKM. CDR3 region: CASRTAPNEQFF. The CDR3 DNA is TGTGCCAGTAGGACAGCTCCTAATGAGCAGTTCTTC.

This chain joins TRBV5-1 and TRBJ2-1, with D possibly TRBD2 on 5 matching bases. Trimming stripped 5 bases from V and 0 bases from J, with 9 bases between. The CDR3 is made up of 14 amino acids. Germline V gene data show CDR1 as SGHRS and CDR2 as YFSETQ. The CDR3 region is CASSGGPSYNEQFF. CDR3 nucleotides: TGCGCCAGCAGTGGAGGTCCCTCCTACAATGAGCAGTTCTTC.

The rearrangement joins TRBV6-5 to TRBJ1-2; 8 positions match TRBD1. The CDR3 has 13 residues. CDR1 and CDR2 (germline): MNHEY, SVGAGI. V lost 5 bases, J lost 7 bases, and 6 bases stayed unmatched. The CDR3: CASSQQGARGYTF. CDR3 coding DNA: TGTGCCAGCAGTCAGCAGGGGGCGCGTGGCTACACCTTC.

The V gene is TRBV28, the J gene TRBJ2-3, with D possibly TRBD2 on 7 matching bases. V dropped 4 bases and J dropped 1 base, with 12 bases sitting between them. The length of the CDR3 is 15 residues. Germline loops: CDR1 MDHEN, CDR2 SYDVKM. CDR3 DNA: TGTGCCAGCAGTTCCCCCGGGGGGCGCACAGATACGCAGTATTTT. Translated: CASSSPGGRTDTQYF.

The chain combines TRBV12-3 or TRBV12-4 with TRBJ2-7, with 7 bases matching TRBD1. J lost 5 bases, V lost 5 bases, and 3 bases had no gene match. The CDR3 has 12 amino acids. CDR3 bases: TGTGCCAGCAGTCAAGACAGGGACGAGCAGTACTTC. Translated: CASSQDRDEQYF.

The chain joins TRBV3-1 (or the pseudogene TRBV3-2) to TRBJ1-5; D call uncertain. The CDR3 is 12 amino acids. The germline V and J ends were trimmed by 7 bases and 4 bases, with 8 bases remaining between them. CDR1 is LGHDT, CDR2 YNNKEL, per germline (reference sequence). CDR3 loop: CASNSGNQPQHF. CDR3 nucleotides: TGTGCCAGCAACAGCGGTAATCAGCCCCAGCATTTT.

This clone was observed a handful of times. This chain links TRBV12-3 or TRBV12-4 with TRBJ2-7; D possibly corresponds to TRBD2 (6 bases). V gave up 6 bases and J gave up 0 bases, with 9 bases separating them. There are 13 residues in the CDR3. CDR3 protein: CASSSSVSYEQYF. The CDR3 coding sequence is TGTGCCAGCAGCTCTAGCGTCTCCTACGAGCAGTACTTC.

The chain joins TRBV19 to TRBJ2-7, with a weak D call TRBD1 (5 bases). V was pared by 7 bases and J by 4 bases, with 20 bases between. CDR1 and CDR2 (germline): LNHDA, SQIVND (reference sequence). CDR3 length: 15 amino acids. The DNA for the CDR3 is TGTGCCAGTACCTCTCTTAGGGGCGGTCGATACGAGCAGTACTTC. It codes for CASTSLRGGRYEQYF.

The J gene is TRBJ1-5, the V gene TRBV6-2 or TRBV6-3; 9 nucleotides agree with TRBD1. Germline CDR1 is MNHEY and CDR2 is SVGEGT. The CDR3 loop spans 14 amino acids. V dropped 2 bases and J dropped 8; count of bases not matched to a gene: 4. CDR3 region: CASSYRTGDKPQHF. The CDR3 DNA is TGTGCCAGCAGTTACCGGACAGGGGACAAGCCCCAGCATTTT.

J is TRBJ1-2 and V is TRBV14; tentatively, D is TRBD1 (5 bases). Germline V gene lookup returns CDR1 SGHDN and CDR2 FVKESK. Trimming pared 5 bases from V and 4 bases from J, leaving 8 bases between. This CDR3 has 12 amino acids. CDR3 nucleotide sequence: TGTGCCAGCAGCGACAGATTCTATGGCTACACCTTC. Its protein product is CASSDRFYGYTF.

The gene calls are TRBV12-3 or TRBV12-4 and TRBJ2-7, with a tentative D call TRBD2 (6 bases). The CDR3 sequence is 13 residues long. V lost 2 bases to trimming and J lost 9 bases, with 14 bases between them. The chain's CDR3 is CASSLSPGGVQYF. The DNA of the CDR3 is TGTGCCAGCAGTTTAAGTCCCGGCGGGGTGCAGTACTTC.

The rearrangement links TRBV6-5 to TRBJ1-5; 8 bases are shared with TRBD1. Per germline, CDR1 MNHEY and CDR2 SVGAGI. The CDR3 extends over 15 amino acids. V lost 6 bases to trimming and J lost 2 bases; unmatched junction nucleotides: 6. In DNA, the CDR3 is TGTGCCAGCAGGGAGGACAGGGTCGGCAATCAGCCCCAGCATTTT. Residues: CASREDRVGNQPQHF.

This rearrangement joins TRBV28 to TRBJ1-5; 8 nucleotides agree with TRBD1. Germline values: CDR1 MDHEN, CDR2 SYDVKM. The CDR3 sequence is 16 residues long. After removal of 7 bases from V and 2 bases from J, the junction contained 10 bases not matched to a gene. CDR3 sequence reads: CASTDITGGRNQPQHF. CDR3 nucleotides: TGTGCCAGCACCGACATCACAGGGGGTCGCAATCAGCCCCAGCATTTT.

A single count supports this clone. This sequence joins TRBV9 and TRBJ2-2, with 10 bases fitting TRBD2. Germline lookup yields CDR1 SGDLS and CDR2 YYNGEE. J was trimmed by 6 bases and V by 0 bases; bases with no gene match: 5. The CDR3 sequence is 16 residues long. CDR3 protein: CASSVVWLAGAGELFF. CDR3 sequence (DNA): TGTGCCAGCAGCGTAGTGTGGCTAGCGGGAGCCGGGGAGCTGTTTTTT.

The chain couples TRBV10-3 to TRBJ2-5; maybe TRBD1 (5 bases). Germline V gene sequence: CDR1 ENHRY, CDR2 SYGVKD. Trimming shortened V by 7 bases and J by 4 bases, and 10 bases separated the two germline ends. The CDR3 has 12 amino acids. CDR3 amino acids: CAIKGATETQYF. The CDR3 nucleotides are TGTGCCATCAAAGGGGCAACAGAGACCCAGTACTTC.